The T cell receptor beta chain under discussion was sequenced for a study of neurological immune-mediated disorders (dated by TCRdb to between 2017 and 2020). For the wider study: Peripheral blood TCR-beta repertoires from HTLV-I-associated myelopathy (HAM/TSP) patients, multiple sclerosis patients and healthy controls were compared by UMI-based sequencing. The roughly 110 TCR-beta libraries included longitudinal samples, technical triplicates and paired sorted CD4+ and CD8+ T-cell subsets alongside PBMC samples. The cohort comprised 68 subjects: 15 or so HAM/TSP patients, approximately 34 multiple sclerosis patients and approximately 20 healthy controls.

cDNA was synthesized by template-switch 5'RACE using a primer with a 10-nucleotide random unique molecular identifier that tagged each TCR transcript. Every sequencing run covered 15-18 subjects and yielded more than 180 million TCR-beta sequences. The RNeasy kit was used to extract total RNA. The KAPA Real-time Library Amplification kit was used to amplify TCR-beta VDJ regions with primers targeting the TCR constant region and the 5'RACE anchor. A first PCR added sample indexes and Illumina adaptors, and a second PCR then raised library yield. After purification with Ampure beads, the TCR product of roughly 650 bp was size-selected on a 2% E-gel SizeSelection system. Before pooling, library quality was checked on a Bioanalyzer, concentration was measured with Qubit, and libraries were quantified with the Kapa Library Quantification kit. Paired-end 2 x 150 bp sequencing of the libraries was performed on an Illumina HiSeq 2500. To increase sequence diversity, about 24-32% phiX was spiked into each library pool. For the original study's pipeline: Quality-filtered reads were processed with the UMI-based MiGEC pipeline, which removed over 85% of raw TCR sequences during error correction. VDJ genes were aligned to IMGT germline references, and clonotypes were defined by unique CDR3 amino acid sequence plus V-J genes. Clonal expansion, Shannon diversity, and CDR3 relatedness (CalcPairwiseDistances, ClusterSamples) were evaluated with VDJtools, and phylogenetic trees were built with CLCbio workbench. A clone was classed as expanded if it had 8 or more unique UMIs, a cutoff based on coefficient-of-variation modelling across technical triplicates. TCRdb trimmed the raw reads at Q25, called clones with MiXCR and kept productive beta chains. Every CDR3 protein is listed once, alongside the most common genes and DNA of its rows. What appears here as the V and J calls and clone size reflects TCRdb's work, not the paper's. Present in this sample are 20,000 to 25,000 distinct CDR3 sequences, about 6.2% of which were seen just once. The top ten clonotypes cover 45% of the sample.

This clonotype was seen at least ten times. Its antigen specificity is not known. Base qualities are not at hand, and no much larger clone is one base apart. The full study reports these points: TCR clonal expansion was greatest in HAM/TSP patients and smallest in MS patients, who ranked below even healthy controls. Expanded clones from different subjects shared no identical CDR3 amino acid sequences, which suggests that TCR-beta repertoires were private in all groups.

CDR1 and CDR2 are drawn from the germline V gene (reference sequence): DFQATT, SNEGSKA. Counted from cysteine to phenylalanine, this CDR3 has 14 amino acids. Just CDR3 DNA is preserved here, 42 bases in frame from base 1. The junction shows trimming of 3 bases on V and 4 bases on J, and the gene matches do not reach 6 bases of it. The healthy controls were volunteers from blood banks in Maryland, USA. Sorted-subset TCR libraries were prepared from over 850,000 sorted CD4+ or CD8+ T cells. PBMCs were separated from peripheral blood using Ficoll-Hypaque density gradient centrifugation and then cryopreserved in liquid nitrogen. Paired sorted CD4+ and CD8+ subsets came from healthy controls, HAM/TSP patients and MS patients.

Sequenced input: CD8+ T cells from blood. This receptor was taken from a man aged 18 to 35 in good health. The sequence is built from TRBV20-1 and TRBJ2-1, with 7 bases matching TRBD2. The sequenced DNA is TGCAGTGCTAGGTCCCTAGCGGAATACAATGAGCAGTTCTTC. This is translated as CSARSLAEYNEQFF.